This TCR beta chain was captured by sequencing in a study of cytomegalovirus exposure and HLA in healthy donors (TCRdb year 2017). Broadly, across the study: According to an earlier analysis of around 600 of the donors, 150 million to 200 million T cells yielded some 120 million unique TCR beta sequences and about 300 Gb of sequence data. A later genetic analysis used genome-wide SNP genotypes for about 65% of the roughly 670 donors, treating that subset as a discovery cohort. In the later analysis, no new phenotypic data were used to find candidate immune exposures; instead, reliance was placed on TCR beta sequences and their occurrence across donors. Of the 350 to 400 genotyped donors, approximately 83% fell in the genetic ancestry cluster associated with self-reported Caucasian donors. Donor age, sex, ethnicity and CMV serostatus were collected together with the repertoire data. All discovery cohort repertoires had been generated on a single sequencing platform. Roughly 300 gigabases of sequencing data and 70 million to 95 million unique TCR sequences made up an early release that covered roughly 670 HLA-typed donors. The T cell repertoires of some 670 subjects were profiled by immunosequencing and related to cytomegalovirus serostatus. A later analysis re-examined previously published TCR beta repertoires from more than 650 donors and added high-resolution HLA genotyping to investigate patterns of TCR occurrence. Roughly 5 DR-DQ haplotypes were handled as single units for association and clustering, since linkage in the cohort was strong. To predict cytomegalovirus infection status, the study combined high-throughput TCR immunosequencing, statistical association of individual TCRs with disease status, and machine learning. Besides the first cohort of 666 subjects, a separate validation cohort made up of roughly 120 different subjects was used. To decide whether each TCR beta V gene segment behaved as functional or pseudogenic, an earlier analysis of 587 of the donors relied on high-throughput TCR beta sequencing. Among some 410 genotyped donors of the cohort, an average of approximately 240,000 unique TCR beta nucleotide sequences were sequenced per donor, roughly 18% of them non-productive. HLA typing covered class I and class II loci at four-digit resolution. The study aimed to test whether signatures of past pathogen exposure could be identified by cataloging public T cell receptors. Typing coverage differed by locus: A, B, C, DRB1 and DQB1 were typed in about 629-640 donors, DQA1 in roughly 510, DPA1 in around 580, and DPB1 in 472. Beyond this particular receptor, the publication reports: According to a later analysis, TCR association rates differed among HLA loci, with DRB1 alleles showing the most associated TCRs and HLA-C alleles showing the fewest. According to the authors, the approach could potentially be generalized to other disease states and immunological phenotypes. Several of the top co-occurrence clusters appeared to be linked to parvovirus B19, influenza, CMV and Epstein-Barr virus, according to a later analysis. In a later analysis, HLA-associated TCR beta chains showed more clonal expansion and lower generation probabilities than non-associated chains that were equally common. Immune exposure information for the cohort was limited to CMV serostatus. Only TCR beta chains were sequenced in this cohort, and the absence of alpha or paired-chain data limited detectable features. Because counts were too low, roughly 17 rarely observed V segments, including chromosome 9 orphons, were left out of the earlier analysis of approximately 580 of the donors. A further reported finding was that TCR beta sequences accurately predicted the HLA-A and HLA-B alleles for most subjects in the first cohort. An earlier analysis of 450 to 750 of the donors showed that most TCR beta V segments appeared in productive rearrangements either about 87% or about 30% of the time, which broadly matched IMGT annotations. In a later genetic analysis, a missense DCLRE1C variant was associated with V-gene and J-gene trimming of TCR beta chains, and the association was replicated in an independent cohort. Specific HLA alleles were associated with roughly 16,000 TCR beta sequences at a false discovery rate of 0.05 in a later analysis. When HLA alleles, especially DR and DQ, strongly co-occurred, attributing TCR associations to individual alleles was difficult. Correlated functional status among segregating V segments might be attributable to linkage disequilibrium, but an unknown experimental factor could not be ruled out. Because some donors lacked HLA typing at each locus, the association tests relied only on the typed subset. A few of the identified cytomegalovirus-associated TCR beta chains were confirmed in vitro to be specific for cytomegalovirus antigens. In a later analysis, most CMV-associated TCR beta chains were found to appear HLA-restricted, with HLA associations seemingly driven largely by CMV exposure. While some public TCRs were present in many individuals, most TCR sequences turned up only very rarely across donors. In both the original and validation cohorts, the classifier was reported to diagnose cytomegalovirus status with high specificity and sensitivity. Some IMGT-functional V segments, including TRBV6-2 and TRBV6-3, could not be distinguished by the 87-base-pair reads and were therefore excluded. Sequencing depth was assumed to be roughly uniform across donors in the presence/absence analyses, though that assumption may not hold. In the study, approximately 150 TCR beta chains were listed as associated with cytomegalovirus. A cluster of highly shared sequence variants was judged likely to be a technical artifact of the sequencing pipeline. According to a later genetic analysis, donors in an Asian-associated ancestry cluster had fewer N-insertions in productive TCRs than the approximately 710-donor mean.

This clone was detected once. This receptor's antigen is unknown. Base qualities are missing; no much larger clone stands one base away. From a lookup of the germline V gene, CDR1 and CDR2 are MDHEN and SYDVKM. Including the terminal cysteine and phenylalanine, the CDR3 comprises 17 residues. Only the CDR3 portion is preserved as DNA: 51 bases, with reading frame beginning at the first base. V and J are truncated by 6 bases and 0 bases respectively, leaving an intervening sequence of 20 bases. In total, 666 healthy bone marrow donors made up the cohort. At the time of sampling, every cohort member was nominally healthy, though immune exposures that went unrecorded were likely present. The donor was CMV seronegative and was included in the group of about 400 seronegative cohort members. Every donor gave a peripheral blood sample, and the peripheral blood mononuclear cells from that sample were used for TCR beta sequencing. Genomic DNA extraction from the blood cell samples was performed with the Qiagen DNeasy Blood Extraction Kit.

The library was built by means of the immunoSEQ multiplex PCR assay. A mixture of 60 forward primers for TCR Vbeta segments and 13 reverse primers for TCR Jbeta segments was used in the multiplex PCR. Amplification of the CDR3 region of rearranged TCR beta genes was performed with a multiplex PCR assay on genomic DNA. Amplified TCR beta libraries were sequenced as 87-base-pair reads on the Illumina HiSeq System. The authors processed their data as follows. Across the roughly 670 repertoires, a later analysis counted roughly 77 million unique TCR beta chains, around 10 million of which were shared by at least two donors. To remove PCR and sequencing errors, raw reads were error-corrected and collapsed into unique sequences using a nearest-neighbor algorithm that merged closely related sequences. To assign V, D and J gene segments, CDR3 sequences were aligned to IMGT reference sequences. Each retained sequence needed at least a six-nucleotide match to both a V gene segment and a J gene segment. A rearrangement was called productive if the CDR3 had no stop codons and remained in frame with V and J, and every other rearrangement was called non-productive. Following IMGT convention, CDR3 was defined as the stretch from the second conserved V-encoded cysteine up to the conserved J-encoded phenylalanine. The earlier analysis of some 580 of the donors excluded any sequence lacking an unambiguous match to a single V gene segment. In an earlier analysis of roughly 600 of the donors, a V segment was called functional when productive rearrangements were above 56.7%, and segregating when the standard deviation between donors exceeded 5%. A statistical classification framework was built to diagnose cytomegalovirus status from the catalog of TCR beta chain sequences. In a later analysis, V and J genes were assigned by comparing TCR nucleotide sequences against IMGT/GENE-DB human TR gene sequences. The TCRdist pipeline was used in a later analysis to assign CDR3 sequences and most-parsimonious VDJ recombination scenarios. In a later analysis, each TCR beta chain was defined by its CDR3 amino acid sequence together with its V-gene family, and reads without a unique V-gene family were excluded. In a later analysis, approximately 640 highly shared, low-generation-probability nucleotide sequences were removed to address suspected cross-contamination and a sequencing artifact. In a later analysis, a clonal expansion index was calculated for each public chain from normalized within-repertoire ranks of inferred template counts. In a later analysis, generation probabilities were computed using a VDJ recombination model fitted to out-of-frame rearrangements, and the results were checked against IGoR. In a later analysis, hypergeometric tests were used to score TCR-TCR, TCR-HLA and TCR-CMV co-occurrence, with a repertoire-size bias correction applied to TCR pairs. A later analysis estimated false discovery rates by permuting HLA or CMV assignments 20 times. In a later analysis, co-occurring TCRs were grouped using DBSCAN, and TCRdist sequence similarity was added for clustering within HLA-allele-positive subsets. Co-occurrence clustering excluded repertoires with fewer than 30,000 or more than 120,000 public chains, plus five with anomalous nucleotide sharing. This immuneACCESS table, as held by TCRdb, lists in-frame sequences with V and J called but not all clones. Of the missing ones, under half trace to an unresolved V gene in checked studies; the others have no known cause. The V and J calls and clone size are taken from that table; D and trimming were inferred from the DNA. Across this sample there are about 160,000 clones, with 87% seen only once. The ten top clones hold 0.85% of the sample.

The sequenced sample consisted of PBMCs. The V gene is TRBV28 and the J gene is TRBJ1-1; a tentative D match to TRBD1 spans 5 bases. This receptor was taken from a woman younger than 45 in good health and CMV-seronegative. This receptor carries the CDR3 CASRNPGGGTLNTEAFF. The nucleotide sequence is TGTGCCAGCAGAAACCCTGGCGGGGGGACTTTGAACACTGAAGCTTTCTTT.